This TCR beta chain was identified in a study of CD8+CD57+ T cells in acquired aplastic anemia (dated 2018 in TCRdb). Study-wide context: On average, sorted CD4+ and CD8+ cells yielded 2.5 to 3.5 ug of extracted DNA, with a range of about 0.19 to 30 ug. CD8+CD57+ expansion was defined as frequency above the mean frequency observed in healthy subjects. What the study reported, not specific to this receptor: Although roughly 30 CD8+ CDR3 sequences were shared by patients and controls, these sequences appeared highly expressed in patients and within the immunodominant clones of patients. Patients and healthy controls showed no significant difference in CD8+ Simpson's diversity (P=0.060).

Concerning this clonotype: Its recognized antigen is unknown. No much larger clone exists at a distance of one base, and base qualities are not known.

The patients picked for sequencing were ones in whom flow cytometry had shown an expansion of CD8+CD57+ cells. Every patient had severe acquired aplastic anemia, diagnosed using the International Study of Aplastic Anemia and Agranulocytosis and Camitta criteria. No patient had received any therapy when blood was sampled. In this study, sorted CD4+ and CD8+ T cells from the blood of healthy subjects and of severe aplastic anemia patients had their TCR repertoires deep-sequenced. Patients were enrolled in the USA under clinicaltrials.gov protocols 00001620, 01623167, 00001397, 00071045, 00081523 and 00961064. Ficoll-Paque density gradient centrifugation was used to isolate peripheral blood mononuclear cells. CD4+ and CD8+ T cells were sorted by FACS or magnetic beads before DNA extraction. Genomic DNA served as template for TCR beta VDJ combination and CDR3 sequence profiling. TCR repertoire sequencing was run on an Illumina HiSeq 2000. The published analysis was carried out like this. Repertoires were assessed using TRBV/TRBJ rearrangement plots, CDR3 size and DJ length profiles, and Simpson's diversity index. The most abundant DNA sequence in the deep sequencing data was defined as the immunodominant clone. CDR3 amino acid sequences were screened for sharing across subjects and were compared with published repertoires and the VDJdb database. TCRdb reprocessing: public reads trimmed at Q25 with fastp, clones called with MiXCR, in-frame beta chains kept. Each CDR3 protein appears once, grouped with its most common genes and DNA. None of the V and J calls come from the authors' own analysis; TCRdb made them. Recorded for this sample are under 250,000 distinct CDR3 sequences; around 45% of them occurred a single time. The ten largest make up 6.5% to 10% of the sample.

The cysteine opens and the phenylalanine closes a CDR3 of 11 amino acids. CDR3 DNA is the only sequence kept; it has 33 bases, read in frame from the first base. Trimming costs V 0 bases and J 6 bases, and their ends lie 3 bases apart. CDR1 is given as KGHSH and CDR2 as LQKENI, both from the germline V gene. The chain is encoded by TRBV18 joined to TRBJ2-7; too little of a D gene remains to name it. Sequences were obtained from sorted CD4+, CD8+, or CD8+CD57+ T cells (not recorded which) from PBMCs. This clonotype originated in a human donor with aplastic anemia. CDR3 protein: CASSPPGEQYF. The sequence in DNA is TGTGCCAGCTCACCACCCGGCGAGCAGTACTTC.